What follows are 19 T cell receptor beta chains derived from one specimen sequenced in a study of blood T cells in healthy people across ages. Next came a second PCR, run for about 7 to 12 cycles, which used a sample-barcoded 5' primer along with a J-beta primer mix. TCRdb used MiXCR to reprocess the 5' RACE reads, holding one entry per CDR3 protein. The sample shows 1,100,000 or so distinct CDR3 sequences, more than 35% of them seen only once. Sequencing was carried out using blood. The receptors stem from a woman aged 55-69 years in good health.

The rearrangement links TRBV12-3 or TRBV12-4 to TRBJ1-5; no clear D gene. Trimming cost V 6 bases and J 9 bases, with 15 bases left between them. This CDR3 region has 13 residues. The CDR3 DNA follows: TGTGCCAGCAGCCAGGACGGGGTTCGGCCCCAGCATTTT. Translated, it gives CASSQDGVRPQHF.

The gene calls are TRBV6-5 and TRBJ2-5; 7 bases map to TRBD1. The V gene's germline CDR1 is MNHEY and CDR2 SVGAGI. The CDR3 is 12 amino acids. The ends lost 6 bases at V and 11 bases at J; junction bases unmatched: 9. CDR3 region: CASSPTGVAQYF. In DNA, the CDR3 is TGTGCCAGCAGCCCCACAGGGGTGGCGCAGTACTTC.

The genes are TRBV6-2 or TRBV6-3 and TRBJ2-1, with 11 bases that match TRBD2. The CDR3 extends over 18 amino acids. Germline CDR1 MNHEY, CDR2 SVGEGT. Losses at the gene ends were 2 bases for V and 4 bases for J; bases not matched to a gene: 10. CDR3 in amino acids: CASSYDGRGLAEYNEQFF. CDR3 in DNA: TGTGCCAGCAGTTACGACGGCCGGGGACTAGCGGAATACAATGAGCAGTTCTTC.

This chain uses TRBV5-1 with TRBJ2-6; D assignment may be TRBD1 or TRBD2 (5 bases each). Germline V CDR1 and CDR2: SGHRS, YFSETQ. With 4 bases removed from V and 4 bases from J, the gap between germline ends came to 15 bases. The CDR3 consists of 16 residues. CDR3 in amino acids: CASSPDGGPGANVLTF. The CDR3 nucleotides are TGCGCCAGCAGCCCTGATGGGGGTCCGGGGGCCAACGTCCTGACTTTC.

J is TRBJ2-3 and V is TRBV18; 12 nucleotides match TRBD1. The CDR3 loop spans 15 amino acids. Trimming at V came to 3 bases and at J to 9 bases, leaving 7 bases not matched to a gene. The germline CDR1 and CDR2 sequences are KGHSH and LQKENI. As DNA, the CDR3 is TGTGCCAGCTCACCCGGGACAGGGGGCTGGGAGACGCAGTATTTT. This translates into CASSPGTGGWETQYF.

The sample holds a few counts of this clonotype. The CDR3 DNA reads as TGCAGCGTTGGTGGAGGGGCCGGGGCCAAGGGAGGAAAATCCTACGAGCAGTACTTC. It specifies CSVGGGAGAKGGKSYEQYF. The chain uses TRBV29-1 and TRBJ2-7; TRBD2 might be the D (6 bases). This CDR3 has 19 amino acids. V lost 4 bases and J 1 base, leaving 29 bases between the germline ends. Germline loops: CDR1 SQVTM, CDR2 ANQGSEA.

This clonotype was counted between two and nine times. In DNA form, the CDR3 reads TGTGCCACCAGCAGAGTCCCGTCAGATACGCAGTATTTT. Amino acid sequence: CATSRVPSDTQYF. The genes are TRBV15 and TRBJ2-3; unclear D gene. Trimming stripped 1 base from V and 4 bases from J, with 6 bases between. The length of the CDR3 is 13 residues. Germline lookup yields CDR1 LNHNV and CDR2 YYDKDF (reference sequence).

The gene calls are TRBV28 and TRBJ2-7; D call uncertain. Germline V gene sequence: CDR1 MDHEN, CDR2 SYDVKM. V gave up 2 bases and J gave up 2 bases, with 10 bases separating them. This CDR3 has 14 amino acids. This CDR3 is CASSLTTAPYEQYF. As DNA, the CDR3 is TGTGCCAGCAGTTTAACCACAGCTCCCTACGAGCAGTACTTC.

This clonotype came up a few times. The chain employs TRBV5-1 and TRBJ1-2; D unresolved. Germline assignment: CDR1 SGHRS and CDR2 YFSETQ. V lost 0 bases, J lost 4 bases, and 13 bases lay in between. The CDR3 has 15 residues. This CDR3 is CASSLGPDIRYGYTF. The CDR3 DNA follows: TGCGCCAGCAGCTTGGGCCCCGACATCCGCTATGGCTACACCTTC.

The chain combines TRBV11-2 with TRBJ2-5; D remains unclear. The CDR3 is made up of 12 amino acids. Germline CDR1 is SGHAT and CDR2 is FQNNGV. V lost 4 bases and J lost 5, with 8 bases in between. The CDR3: CASSSSMETQYF. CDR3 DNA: TGTGCCAGCAGCTCCTCCATGGAGACCCAGTACTTC.

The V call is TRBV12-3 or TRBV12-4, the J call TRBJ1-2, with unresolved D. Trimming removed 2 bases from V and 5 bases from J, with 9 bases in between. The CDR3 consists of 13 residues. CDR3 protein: CASSLLLQYGYTF. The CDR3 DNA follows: TGTGCCAGCAGTTTACTACTCCAGTATGGCTACACCTTC.

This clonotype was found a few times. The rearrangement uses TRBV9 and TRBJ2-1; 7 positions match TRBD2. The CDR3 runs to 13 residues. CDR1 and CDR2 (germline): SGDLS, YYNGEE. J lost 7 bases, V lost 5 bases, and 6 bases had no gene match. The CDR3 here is CASRASGTNEQFF. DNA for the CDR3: TGTGCCAGCAGGGCCAGCGGGACGAATGAGCAGTTCTTC.

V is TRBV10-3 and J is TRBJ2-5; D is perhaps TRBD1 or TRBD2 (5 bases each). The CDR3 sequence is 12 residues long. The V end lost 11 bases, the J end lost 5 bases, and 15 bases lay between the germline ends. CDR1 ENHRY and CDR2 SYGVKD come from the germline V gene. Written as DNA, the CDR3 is TGTGCCGGGGGTCCAGGCAGGGAGACCCAGTACTTC. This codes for CAGGPGRETQYF.

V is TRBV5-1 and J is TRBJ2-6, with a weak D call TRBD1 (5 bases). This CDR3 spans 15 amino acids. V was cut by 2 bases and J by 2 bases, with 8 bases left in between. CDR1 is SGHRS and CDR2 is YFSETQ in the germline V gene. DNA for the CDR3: TGCGCCAGCAGCTTAGGGGATGCTGGGGCCAACGTCCTGACTTTC. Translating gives CASSLGDAGANVLTF.

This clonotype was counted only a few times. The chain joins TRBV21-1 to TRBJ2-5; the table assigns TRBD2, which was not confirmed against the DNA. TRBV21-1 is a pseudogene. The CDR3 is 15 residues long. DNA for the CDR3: TGTGCCAGCAGCAAAGTCGAGCGGGATATCGAGACCCAGTACTTC. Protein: CASSKVERDIETQYF.

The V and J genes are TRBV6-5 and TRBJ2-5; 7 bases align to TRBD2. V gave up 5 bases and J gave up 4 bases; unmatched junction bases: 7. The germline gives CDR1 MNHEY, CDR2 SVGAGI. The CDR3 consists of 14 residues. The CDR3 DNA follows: TGTGCCAGCAGTCTGGGGGGGGTGGGAGAGACCCAGTACTTC. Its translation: CASSLGGVGETQYF.

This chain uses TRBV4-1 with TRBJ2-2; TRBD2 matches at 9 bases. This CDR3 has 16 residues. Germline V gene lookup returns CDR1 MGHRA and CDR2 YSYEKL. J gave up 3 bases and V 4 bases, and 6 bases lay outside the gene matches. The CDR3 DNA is TGCGCCAGCAGCCGGGACGCGGGAGGGTACACCGGGGAGCTGTTTTTT. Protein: CASSRDAGGYTGELFF.

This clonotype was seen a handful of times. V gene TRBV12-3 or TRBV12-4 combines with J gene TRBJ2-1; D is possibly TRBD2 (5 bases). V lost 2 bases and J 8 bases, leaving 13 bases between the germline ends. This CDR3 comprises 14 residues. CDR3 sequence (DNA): TGTGCCAGCAGTTTACCAGGACCCGGGGATGAGCAGTTCTTC. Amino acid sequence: CASSLPGPGDEQFF.

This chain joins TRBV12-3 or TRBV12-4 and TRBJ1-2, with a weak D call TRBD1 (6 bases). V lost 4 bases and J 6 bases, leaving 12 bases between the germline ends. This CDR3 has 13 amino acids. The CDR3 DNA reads TGTGCCAGCAGTTCTTCCGGACAGAATGGCTACACCTTC. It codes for CASSSSGQNGYTF.